Below, 32 T cell receptor beta chains from the same sample are listed, as sequenced in a study of CD8+CD57+ T cells in acquired aplastic anemia. Before being chosen for sequencing, patients had shown CD8+CD57+ cell expansion by flow cytometry. TCR beta VDJ and CDR3 were profiled, and genomic DNA was the template. TCRdb ran MiXCR on the reads and lists one entry per CDR3 protein. The sample has about 470,000 distinct CDR3 sequences, around 30% seen once; the top ten hold about 0.8%. Sequenced: sorted CD4+, CD8+, or CD8+CD57+ T cells (not recorded which) from PBMCs. The receptor set was obtained from a human donor with aplastic anemia.

This clonotype has a count of ten or more. V gene TRBV19 combines with J gene TRBJ1-3; D gene unclear. Trimming removed 9 bases from V and 1 base from J, with 10 bases in between. The CDR3 totals 13 residues. Germline CDR1 and CDR2: LNHDA and SQIVND (reference sequence). CDR3 sequence: CASCSSSGNTIYF. The CDR3 DNA is TGTGCCAGCTGTAGTTCGTCTGGAAACACCATATATTTT.

This clonotype was counted many times. This chain links TRBV20-1 with TRBJ1-2; unclear D gene. V shed 3 bases and J shed 1 base, with 12 bases lying between them. This CDR3 is 14 amino acids long. In germline, CDR1 is DFQATT, CDR2 SNEGSKA (reference sequence). CDR3 nucleotide sequence: TGCAGTGCTAGGGACCACGGCGGTAACTATGGCTACACCTTC. It yields the protein CSARDHGGNYGYTF.

Many counts were recorded for this clonotype. This chain connects TRBV2 to TRBJ2-5; D is perhaps TRBD2 (6 bases). Germline V gene data show CDR1 as SNHLY and CDR2 as FYNNEI. The CDR3 contains 13 residues. Trimming pared 5 bases from V and 5 bases from J, leaving 12 bases between. Here the CDR3 DNA reads TGTGCCAGCAGTCGGACTACTGATGAGACCCAGTACTTC. Its protein is CASSRTTDETQYF.

The rearrangement uses TRBV19 and TRBJ2-2; D is perhaps TRBD1 or TRBD2 (5 bases each). The CDR3 is made up of 16 amino acids. Germline-derived CDR1 and CDR2 are LNHDA and SQIVND (reference sequence). With 5 bases removed from V and 2 bases from J, the gap between germline ends came to 15 bases. DNA of the CDR3: TGTGCCAGTAGTCGGGACCTAACAAGTAACACCGGGGAGCTGTTTTTT. This translates into CASSRDLTSNTGELFF.

In its sample, this clonotype was seen many times. CDR3 sequence reads: CAINTQGLIPGTEAFF. DNA for the CDR3: TGTGCCATCAATACACAGGGCCTTATCCCGGGCACTGAAGCTTTCTTT. The genes are TRBV10-3 and TRBJ1-1; D may be TRBD1 (6 bases). The germline gives CDR1 ENHRY, CDR2 SYGVKD. Trimming removed 7 bases at V and 4 bases at J, with 22 bases between. This CDR3 spans 16 amino acids.

This clonotype was seen a few times. The rearrangement joins TRBV7-9 to TRBJ2-7, with D possibly being TRBD1 (5 bases). Germline values: CDR1 SEHNR, CDR2 FQNEAQ (reference sequence). V lost 2 bases to trimming and J lost 7 bases, with 18 bases between them. The CDR3 spans 15 residues. The CDR3 sequence is CASSLTTRALEEQYF. In DNA, the CDR3 is TGTGCCAGCAGCTTAACTACCAGGGCCCTAGAGGAGCAGTACTTC.

This clonotype occurred once. This sequence joins TRBV9 and TRBJ2-3; D is possibly TRBD1 (5 bases). V gave up 3 bases and J gave up 2 bases, with 22 bases separating them. The CDR3 extends over 18 amino acids. Germline V gene data show CDR1 as SGDLS and CDR2 as YYNGEE. CDR3 sequence reads: CASSEKSTRALHTDTQYF. For the CDR3, the DNA is TGTGCCAGCAGCGAGAAATCAACCAGGGCTCTACACACAGATACGCAGTATTTT.

To note about this clonotype: Sequence at one end of the junction differs from germline and may be a read error. This chain joins TRBV20-1 and TRBJ2-5; a possible D gene is TRBD2 (5 bases). From germline, CDR1 is DFQATT and CDR2 SNEGSKA (reference sequence). The CDR3 has 13 amino acids. CDR3 in DNA: TGCAGCGCTAAACCCGGGATCCGAGAGACCCAGTACTTC. Protein sequence: CSAKPGIRETQYF.

This clonotype showed up just a few times. J is TRBJ2-3 and V is TRBV20-1; 9 nucleotides match TRBD1. The germline gives CDR1 DFQATT, CDR2 SNEGSKA (reference sequence). This CDR3 comprises 15 residues. V shed 5 bases and J 2 bases; nucleotides not matched to a gene: 8. The CDR3 is CSAGRQGGFTDTQYF. The CDR3, as DNA: TGCAGTGCTGGGAGACAGGGGGGTTTCACAGATACGCAGTATTTT.

This clonotype occurred once. An end of the junction differs from the germline gene, which may be a read error. This chain connects TRBV5-1 to TRBJ1-2; D not certain. The V gene's germline CDR1 is SGHRS and CDR2 YFSETQ. There are 17 residues in the CDR3. The CDR3 bases are TGCGCCAGCAGCCCGGCCCCGGGCACAACTTCGTACTATGGCCACACCTTC. Amino acids: CASSPAPGTTSYYGHTF. The entire variable domain, with the rest obtained from reference TRBV5-1 and TRBJ1-2, is as follows: KAGVTQTPRYLIKTRGQQVTLSCSPISGHRSVSWYQQTPGQGLQFLFEYFSETQRNKGNFPGRFSGRQFSNSRSEMNVSTLELGDSALYLCASSPAPGTTSYYGHTFGSGTRLTVV.

V and J are TRBV12-3 or TRBV12-4 and TRBJ2-3; 9 bases are a match to TRBD2. The CDR3 is made up of 13 amino acids. The V and J ends lost 5 bases and 6 bases, in that order; junction bases with no gene match: 3. The CDR3 loop is CASSSSGSDTQYF. The CDR3 region has the DNA TGTGCCAGCAGTAGTAGCGGGAGCGATACGCAGTATTTT.

The CDR3 nucleotides read TGCAGTGCTCCTGTGCCCGAGGGTCAAGAGACCCAGTACTTC. Amino acid sequence: CSAPVPEGQETQYF. The chain combines TRBV20-1 with TRBJ2-5; perhaps TRBD2 as D (5 bases). This CDR3 has 14 residues. V lost 5 bases and J lost 2, with 15 bases in between. Looked up from germline, CDR1 is DFQATT and CDR2 is SNEGSKA (reference sequence).

Turning to this clonotype: One end of the junction is discordant with germline, which a read error may explain. The CDR3 bases are TGTACCAGCAGCCATAGAGGGGGTGGACAGCCCCAGCATTTT. This codes for CTSSHRGGGQPQHF. J is TRBJ1-5 and V is TRBV3-1, with a possible D match to TRBD1 (6 bases). Germline V CDR1 and CDR2: LGHDT, YNNKEL (reference sequence). CDR3 length: 14 amino acids.

The chain employs TRBV7-8 and TRBJ1-1; unclear D gene. V was trimmed by 3 bases and J by 1 base, leaving 12 bases between them. There are 15 residues in the CDR3. The germline V gene encodes CDR1 SGHVS and CDR2 FQNEAQ. CDR3 in amino acids: CASSLGGAWNTEAFF. The CDR3 DNA follows: TGTGCCAGCAGCTTGGGTGGTGCGTGGAACACTGAAGCTTTCTTT. Variable domain in full (rest from reference TRBV7-8 and TRBJ1-1): GAGVSQSPRYKVAKRGQDVALRCDPISGHVSLFWYQQALGQGPEFLTYFQNEAQLDKSGLPSDRFFAERPEGSVSTLKIQRTQQEDSAVYLCASSLGGAWNTEAFFGQGTRLTVV.

This clonotype appeared a few times. This could be a read error, since a much larger clone is one nucleotide away. The V call is TRBV14, the J call TRBJ1-6; possible D gene TRBD1, 5 bases. CDR3 size: 12 residues. CDR1 is SGHDN and CDR2 is FVKESK in the germline V gene. CDR3 sequence: CAGSQGARPLHF. CDR3 in DNA: TGTGCCGGCAGCCAAGGGGCTAGACCCCTCCACTTT.

Comment on this clonotype: This may stem from a read error, because a much larger clone lies one nucleotide away. The J gene is TRBJ2-7, the V gene TRBV9; 11 nucleotides agree with TRBD2. The CDR3 is 14 amino acids. Germline CDR1 is SGDLS and CDR2 is YYNGEE. Losses at the gene ends were 7 bases for V and 4 bases for J; bases not matched to a gene: 7. The CDR3 spells CASGPRTSGYEQYF. The CDR3 nucleotides are TGTGCCAGCGGCCCGAGGACTAGCGGGTACGAGCAGTACTTC. The full variable domain, with the rest looked up from reference TRBV9 and TRBJ2-7, is DSGVTQTPKHLITATGQRVTLRCSPRSGDLSVYWYQQSLDQGLQFLIQYYNGEERAKGNILERFSAQQFPDLHSELNLSSLELGDSALYFCASGPRTSGYEQYFGPGTRLTVT.

This clonotype was picked up many times. V usage is TRBV7-3 and J usage is TRBJ2-3; 7 nucleotides match TRBD2. With V trimmed by 2 bases and J by 1 base, 0 bases remained unmatched. The germline V gene encodes CDR1 SGHTA and CDR2 FQGTGA. This CDR3 comprises 14 residues. The CDR3 region has the DNA TGTGCCAGCAGCTTACGGGGGGGCACAGATACGCAGTATTTT. Its translation is CASSLRGGTDTQYF.

Ten or more counts support this clonotype. V usage is TRBV4-2 and J usage is TRBJ2-7; D remains unclear. In germline, CDR1 is LGHNA, CDR2 YNFKEQ. This CDR3 is 12 amino acids long. With 3 bases removed from V and 9 bases from J, the gap between germline ends came to 12 bases. For the CDR3, the DNA is TGTGCCAGCAGCCATGGGGTAAAGGGGCAGTACTTC. As protein: CASSHGVKGQYF.

The chain employs TRBV6-1 and TRBJ1-2; 9 nucleotides line up with TRBD1. The CDR3 extends over 15 amino acids. Germline V lookup: CDR1 MNHNS, CDR2 SASEGT. Trimming cost V 6 bases and J 3 bases; bases outside gene matches: 8. CDR3 residues: CASSRTGGADYGYTF. For the CDR3, the DNA is TGTGCCAGCAGCCGCACAGGGGGCGCTGACTATGGCTACACCTTC.

The chain combines TRBV24-1 with TRBJ2-6; no clear D gene. Between the trimmed V and J ends, which lost 9 bases and 0 bases, there was a span of 17 bases. Germline values: CDR1 KGHDR, CDR2 SFDVKD. CDR3 size: 17 residues. CDR3 nucleotides: TGTGCCACCGGAGTCCCCGGGCTGTGCTCTGGGGCCAACGTCCTGACTTTC. Its protein product is CATGVPGLCSGANVLTF.

This clonotype was observed many times. The J gene is TRBJ2-7, the V gene TRBV20-1, with a possible D match to TRBD1 (6 bases). CDR1 is DFQATT and CDR2 is SNEGSKA in the germline V gene (reference sequence). Trimming removed 5 bases from V and 2 bases from J, with 10 bases in between. This CDR3 has 12 amino acids. DNA of the CDR3: TGCAGTGCTTGGACAGACCCCTACGAGCAGTACTTC. Translating it yields CSAWTDPYEQYF.

Ten or more counts support this clonotype. The J gene is TRBJ2-3, the V gene TRBV10-2; perhaps TRBD1 as D (6 bases). This CDR3 is built from 14 residues. V shed 6 bases and J shed 5 bases, with 15 bases lying between them. Germline V lookup: CDR1 WSHSY, CDR2 SAAADI. The CDR3 protein is CASRQQGMVDTQYF. The CDR3 DNA is TGCGCCAGCAGGCAACAGGGCATGGTAGATACGCAGTATTTT.

V gene TRBV5-4 combines with J gene TRBJ2-1; D might be TRBD2 (5 bases). The CDR3 consists of 16 residues. V was shortened by 2 bases and J by 8 bases, with 20 bases between the two germline ends. Germline V lookup: CDR1 SGHNT, CDR2 YYREEE (reference sequence). The CDR3 loop reads CASSFRSPGSVDEQFF. As DNA, the CDR3 is TGTGCCAGCAGCTTTCGCTCTCCGGGGAGCGTCGATGAGCAGTTCTTC.

Ten or more counts support this clonotype. The chain is built from TRBV29-1 and TRBJ2-1; TRBD2 agrees at 10 bases. The CDR3 has 13 residues. With 4 bases clipped from V and 5 bases from J, the junction kept 2 bases outside the gene matches. Germline V gene sequence: CDR1 SQVTM, CDR2 ANQGSEA. The CDR3 loop reads CSVGTSGNNEQFF. CDR3 DNA: TGCAGCGTTGGGACTAGCGGCAACAATGAGCAGTTCTTC.

This chain uses TRBV20-1 with TRBJ2-7, with 7 positions matching TRBD1. The CDR3 has 15 amino acids. Germline V gene sequence: CDR1 DFQATT, CDR2 SNEGSKA (reference sequence). The V gene end was trimmed by 3 bases and the J gene end by 1 base; junction bases not matched to a gene: 9. CDR3 residues: CSARGTGVGSYEQYF. The CDR3 nucleotides read TGCAGTGCTAGGGGAACAGGGGTCGGATCCTACGAGCAGTACTTC.

This clonotype was detected only a few times. A much larger clone differs by one base, so this may be a read error. This chain links TRBV7-2 with TRBJ1-2, with a tentative D call TRBD1 (5 bases). Per the germline V gene, CDR1 is SGHTA and CDR2 is FQGNSA. The CDR3 contains 13 residues. The ends were cut back, 4 bases at V and 8 bases at J, with 14 bases in the middle. The CDR3 coding sequence is TGTGCCAGCAGCTCAGCTGGGGACGGCGGCTACACCTTC. This codes for CASSSAGDGGYTF.

This clonotype was seen many times. At one end, the junction sequence differs from germline, possibly due to a read error. J is TRBJ2-7 and V is TRBV10-3, with D possibly matching TRBD2 (5 bases). Germline lookup yields CDR1 ENHRY and CDR2 SYGVKD. The CDR3 loop spans 16 amino acids. The CDR3 sequence: CASSSPGHSDSYEQYF. DNA for the CDR3: TGTGCCAGCAGTTCCCCCGGGCATAGCGACTCCTACGAGCAGTACTTC.

The V gene is TRBV19, the J gene TRBJ1-6; 7 nucleotides align to TRBD1. Germline V CDR1 and CDR2: LNHDA, SQIVND (reference sequence). This CDR3 spans 15 amino acids. Trimming cost V 4 bases and J 7 bases; bases outside gene matches: 7. In DNA, the CDR3 is TGTGCCAGTAGTACTTCCGGGACAGCGAATTCACCCCTCCACTTT. Residues: CASSTSGTANSPLHF.

Points on this clonotype: This may arise from a read error, as a much more abundant clone is one base away. The chain uses TRBV29-1 and TRBJ2-1, with D perhaps assigned TRBD1 or TRBD2 (5 bases each). The CDR3 contains 12 residues. Germline V gene data show CDR1 as SQVTM and CDR2 as ANQGSEA. The CDR3 region has the DNA TGCAGCGTAGGGGCTAGCTACAATGGGCAGTTCTTC. Its translation is CSVGASYNGQFF.

V and J are TRBV2 and TRBJ2-3, with unresolved D. The V end was cut by 3 bases, the J end by 0 bases, with 13 bases between. The CDR3 is 16 amino acids. Germline V gene sequence: CDR1 SNHLY, CDR2 FYNNEI. The CDR3: CASSDLPYLSTDTQYF. In DNA, the CDR3 is TGTGCCAGCAGTGACCTACCTTACCTGAGCACAGATACGCAGTATTTT.

The table lists this clonotype with many counts. V gene TRBV6-5 combines with J gene TRBJ1-4; D unclear. V gave up 2 bases and J gave up 7 bases, with 5 bases separating them. This CDR3 has 12 amino acids. Germline V lookup: CDR1 MNHEY, CDR2 SVGAGI. CDR3 amino acids: CASSYIAEKLFF. DNA of the CDR3: TGTGCCAGCAGTTACATCGCTGAAAAACTGTTTTTT.

This clonotype has just a few counts. A read error may account for a junction end that differs from germline. The CDR3 DNA reads as TGTGCTAGCAGCTTGGGCCAGCTTTACAATGAGCAGTTCTTC. Amino acids: CASSLGQLYNEQFF. This chain links TRBV7-7 with TRBJ2-1; no definite D call. CDR1 is SSHAT, CDR2 FNYEAQ, per germline (reference sequence). The CDR3 spans 14 residues.